The rows below give T cell receptor beta chains drawn from one sample of a study of blood T cell repertoires in COVID-19. Sequencing was performed with immunoSEQ multiplex PCR; in TCRdb, only in-frame clones are kept and a portion is missing. Found here are 250,000 or so clones, 88% of them singletons; the top ten hold 6% to 6.5%. Sequenced sample: peripheral blood. Source of these receptors: a woman younger than 45 with COVID-19, enrolled during active disease. CDR3s include the opening cysteine and the closing phenylalanine or tryptophan. The D gene is left open where the match is weak. Size is stated for part of the rows, as once, few or many counts, or as a class when the clone is expanded.

NA	TRBV20-1	TRBJ2-1	TRBD1	CSASTRQGVNEQFF	TGCAGTGCTAGTACGAGACAGGGGGTGAATGAGCAGTTCTTC
NA	TRBV19	TRBJ2-6	TRBD2	CASRPSAGGAGANVLTF	TGTGCCAGCCGTCCGTCGGCGGGGGGCGCAGGGGCCAACGTCCTGACTTTC
NA	TRBV2	TRBJ1-5	TRBD1	CASSPITGTGNQPQHF	TGTGCCAGCAGCCCGATCACTGGGACAGGGAACCAGCCCCAGCATTTT
NA	TRBV28	TRBJ1-5	NA	CASSSILATQHF	TGTGCCAGCAGTTCGATCTTGGCAACCCAGCATTTT
NA	TRBV29-1	TRBJ2-6	TRBD1	CSVTGEAGANVLTF	TGCAGCGTGACAGGGGAAGCGGGGGCCAACGTCCTGACTTTC
NA	TRBV29-1	TRBJ2-6	TRBD1	CSVRGQGDSSGANVLTF	TGCAGCGTCCGAGGGCAGGGGGATAGCTCTGGGGCCAACGTCCTGACTTTC
NA	TRBV24-1	TRBJ2-7	NA	CATTDSYSYEQYF	TGTGCCACCACGGACAGCTACTCCTACGAGCAGTACTTC
NA	TRBV5-1	TRBJ1-2	TRBD1	CASSFGQGSGYTF	TGCGCCAGCAGCTTCGGACAGGGTAGTGGCTACACCTTC
NA	TRBV2	TRBJ1-2	NA	CASSEVVSLAGIGATLERGYTF	TGTGCCAGCAGTGAAGTTGTGTCGTTGGCAGGGATCGGCGCCACCTTAGAACGTGGCTACACCTTC
NA	TRBV25-1	TRBJ1-4	NA	CASSVPGSNEKLFF	TGTGCCAGCAGTGTTCCGGGGTCTAATGAAAAACTGTTTTTT
NA	TRBV11-3	TRBJ1-4	TRBD1	CASSTTGVLSEKLFF	TGTGCCAGCAGCACGACAGGGGTACTATCTGAAAAACTGTTTTTT
NA	TRBV19	TRBJ1-4	TRBD1	CASSSWTGEKLFF	TGTGCCAGTAGTAGCTGGACAGGCGAAAAACTGTTTTTT
once	TRBV15	TRBJ1-2	NA	CATSRDPGSGGYTF	TGTGCCACCAGCAGAGATCCTGGGAGTGGTGGCTACACCTTC
NA	TRBV6-2/TRBV6-3	TRBJ2-2	NA	CASSQSGELFF	TGTGCCAGCAGTCAGTCCGGGGAGCTGTTTTTT
NA	TRBV3-1/TRBV3-2	TRBJ1-2	NA	CASSPTRSDGYTF	TGTGCCAGCAGTCCGACACGCTCAGATGGCTACACCTTC
NA	TRBV7-9	TRBJ2-7	TRBD1	CASSPPDRVVEQYF	TGTGCCAGCAGCCCACCTGACAGGGTCGTAGAGCAGTACTTC
NA	TRBV2	TRBJ1-2	NA	CASRAGSAPNYGYTF	TGTGCCAGCAGGGCCGGGTCAGCACCTAACTATGGCTACACCTTC
NA	TRBV7-2	TRBJ1-4	TRBD1	CASSLVSWTGDEKLFF	TGTGCCAGCAGCTTAGTCTCCTGGACAGGGGACGAAAAACTGTTTTTT
NA	TRBV24-1	TRBJ2-1	TRBD1	CATSDHDRGEQFF	TGTGCCACCAGTGATCATGACAGGGGTGAGCAGTTCTTC
NA	TRBV14	TRBJ2-5	TRBD2	CASSQLTGGETQYF	TGTGCCAGCAGCCAACTGACGGGAGGAGAGACCCAGTACTTC
once	TRBV30	TRBJ2-1	NA	CAWTQVAVSYNEQFF	TGTGCCTGGACTCAGGTAGCGGTGTCCTACAATGAGCAGTTCTTC
NA	TRBV4-3	TRBJ2-2	TRBD1	CASSQDFDRAVTNTGELFF	TGCGCCAGCAGCCAAGATTTCGACAGGGCCGTGACGAACACCGGGGAGCTGTTTTTT